The entry below describes one T cell receptor (beta chain). The CDR3 totals 17 residues. The V gene's germline CDR1 is LGHNA and CDR2 YNFKEQ. V was clipped by 2 bases and J by 1 base, with 12 bases between them. This sample stems from a study of identical twins. TCRdb reprocessed the 5' RACE reads with MiXCR, giving one entry per CDR3 protein. The table lists over 500,000 distinct CDR3 sequences, roughly a fifth of them singletons. These records were also assigned to another study, of T cells expressing NK-cell markers. That work adds: The CD3+CD56-NKG2C+ fraction was also led by these clonotypes in a few donors.

The chain is built from TRBV4-2 and TRBJ1-6; no clear D gene. Sequenced: CD4+ T cells sorted from blood. The sequence was obtained from a woman between 18 and 30 years old in good health. The chain's CDR3 is CASSQSQWASYNSPLHF. The CDR3 bases are TGTGCCAGCAGCCAATCACAGTGGGCGTCCTATAATTCACCCCTCCACTTT.